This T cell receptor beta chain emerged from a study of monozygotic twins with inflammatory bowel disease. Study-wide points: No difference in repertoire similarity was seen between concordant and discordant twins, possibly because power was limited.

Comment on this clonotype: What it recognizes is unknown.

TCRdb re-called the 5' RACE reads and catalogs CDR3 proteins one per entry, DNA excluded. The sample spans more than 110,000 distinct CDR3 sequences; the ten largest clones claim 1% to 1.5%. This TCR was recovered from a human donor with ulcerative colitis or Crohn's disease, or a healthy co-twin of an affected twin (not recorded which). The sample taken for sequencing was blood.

This CDR3 is CSVVWGDEKLFF. The genes are TRBV29-1 and TRBJ1-4; TCRdb proposes TRBD1, but this gene call is untestable without DNA. Germline V CDR1 and CDR2: SQVTM, ANQGSEA. The CDR3 runs to 12 residues.